The T cell receptor beta chain under discussion was sequenced for a study of blood T cells in healthy people across ages. About the research overall: Template switching retrieved approximately one barcoded beta molecule for each two T cells. General study findings and limits: Long-lived donors carried more naive CD4+ cells and greater diversity than aged donors.

The people who gave samples were healthy Caucasians from Russia, aged roughly 6 to 100. The V end lost 4 bases, the J end lost 9 bases, and 21 bases lay between the germline ends. The CDR3 is made up of 15 amino acids. Germline lookup yields CDR1 SGHDN and CDR2 FVKESK. A second PCR, run for about 6 to 11 cycles, used a sample-barcoded 5' primer plus a J-beta primer mix. Each cDNA molecule carried a tag from a template-switch adaptor that contained 12 random nucleotides. MiXCR, run by TCRdb on the 5' RACE reads, gives a single entry per CDR3 protein. The table shows about a million distinct CDR3 sequences, with roughly half occurring only once. As concerns this clonotype: Its antigen is still unknown.

This receptor was obtained from a woman aged 60-75 years in good health. Sequenced: blood. The chain links TRBV14 to TRBJ1-2, with TRBD1 as a possible D gene (5 bases). The chain's CDR3 is CASSPGRDGLDRYTF. CDR3 nucleotide sequence: TGTGCCAGCAGCCCAGGCCGGGACGGGCTTGATCGCTACACCTTC.